This T cell receptor (beta chain) was obtained from a study of cytomegalovirus exposure and HLA in healthy donors. The wider study: Per a later analysis, the roughly 690 first-cohort and approximately 120 validation repertoires shared one platform.

Profiled with immunoSEQ multiplex PCR; TCRdb holds only in-frame clones, not every one. Counted here are some 140,000 clones, 85% to 90% occurring once; the ten biggest clones make up 6.2%. The TCR originated in a woman in her twenties or thirties in good health and CMV-seropositive. The sample consisted of PBMCs.

The CDR3 region is CASSPAAGARETQYF. The CDR3 DNA reads as TGTGCCAGCAGCCCGGCTGCGGGGGCGCGGGAGACCCAGTACTTC. The chain recombines TRBV11-2 with TRBJ2-5, with TRBD2 as a possible D gene (7 bases). The CDR3 runs 15 residues. V dropped 5 bases and J dropped 5 bases, with 18 bases sitting between them. Germline values: CDR1 SGHAT, CDR2 FQNNGV.